Listed below are T cell receptor beta chains from one sample, sequenced in a study of cytomegalovirus exposure and HLA in healthy donors. Profiled with immunoSEQ multiplex PCR; TCRdb holds only in-frame clones, not every one. The sample lists about 160,000 clones, under 80% occurring once. Sequenced input: PBMCs. These receptor sequences come from a man aged 40-49 years in good health and CMV-seronegative. CDR3s include the opening cysteine and the closing phenylalanine or tryptophan. The D gene is left open where the match is weak. Clone size appears in some rows only: once, few, many, or a class for an expanded clone.

length	D	V	J	size	CDR3	DNA
15	TRBD1	TRBV28	TRBJ2-7	NA	CASRAGTGGTYEQYF	TGTGCCAGCAGGGCCGGGACAGGGGGAACCTACGAGCAGTACTTC
15	NA	TRBV5-4	TRBJ1-3	few	CASSSRDFSGNTIYF	TGTGCCAGCAGCTCGCGGGACTTCTCTGGAAACACCATATATTTT
15	TRBD1	TRBV27	TRBJ2-7	NA	CASAEPGQGTGAQYF	TGTGCCAGCGCCGAACCGGGACAGGGGACGGGGGCGCAGTACTTC
15	TRBD1	TRBV7-3	TRBJ2-2	NA	CASSLKGQGSGELFF	TGTGCCAGCAGCTTAAAGGGACAGGGTTCCGGGGAGCTGTTTTTT
15	NA	TRBV27	TRBJ2-7	few	CASSLLAGASYEQYF	TGTGCCAGCAGTTTATTGGCAGGGGCCTCCTACGAGCAGTACTTC
14	NA	TRBV5-4	TRBJ1-3	NA	CASRVDSSGNTIYF	TGTGCCAGCAGGGTGGACAGCTCTGGAAACACCATATATTTT
15	NA	TRBV6-1	TRBJ1-5	NA	CASSENPLGRQPQHF	TGTGCCAGCAGTGAAAACCCCTTAGGCAGGCAGCCCCAGCATTTT
14	NA	TRBV30	TRBJ1-5	NA	CAWSKDTNNQPQHF	TGTGCCTGGAGTAAAGACACGAACAATCAGCCCCAGCATTTT
19	TRBD2	TRBV5-1	TRBJ2-3	NA	CASSLGSGRLAEFTDTQYF	TGCGCCAGCAGCTTGGGAAGCGGTCGTCTAGCGGAATTCACAGATACGCAGTATTTT
15	NA	TRBV6-4	TRBJ2-7	NA	CASPCRTASSYEQYF	TGTGCCAGCCCGTGCAGGACAGCGAGCTCCTACGAGCAGTACTTC
16	NA	TRBV28	TRBJ2-7	once	CASSGRGPLSSYEQYF	TGTGCCAGCAGTGGGAGAGGGCCCCTTAGCTCCTACGAGCAGTACTTC
12	TRBD1	TRBV18	TRBJ2-3	NA	CASSPAGGTQYF	TGTGCCAGCTCACCCGCAGGGGGAACGCAGTATTTT
12	NA	TRBV6-6	TRBJ2-3	NA	CASSAQGNTQYF	TGTGCCAGCAGTGCCCAGGGAAATACGCAGTATTTT
13	TRBD1	TRBV23-1	TRBJ1-4	NA	CASSQGQGEKLFF	TGCGCCAGCAGTCAAGGACAGGGTGAAAAACTGTTTTTT
15	TRBD2	TRBV6-4	TRBJ2-3	NA	CASSEIAGGPDTQYF	TGTGCCAGCAGTGAAATAGCGGGGGGGCCAGATACGCAGTATTTT
14	NA	TRBV6-6	TRBJ2-5	NA	CASKPPGTQETQYF	TGTGCCAGCAAACCCCCTGGGACACAAGAGACCCAGTACTTC
15	NA	TRBV5-1	TRBJ2-2	NA	CASSPFPDRTGELFF	TGCGCCAGCAGCCCCTTTCCCGATCGGACCGGGGAGCTGTTTTTT
15	NA	TRBV7-9	TRBJ2-5	NA	CSSSLFSGNQETQYF	TGTTCCAGCAGCTTATTTTCGGGGAATCAAGAGACCCAGTACTTC
15	NA	TRBV4-1	TRBJ1-6	NA	CASSPRGLWGSPLHF	TGCGCCAGCAGCCCCCGGGGACTGTGGGGTTCACCCCTCCACTTT
15	TRBD1	TRBV7-3	TRBJ2-2	NA	CASSWTGGPPGELFF	TGTGCCAGCAGCTGGACAGGGGGCCCGCCCGGGGAGCTGTTTTTT
14	NA	TRBV5-1	TRBJ2-7	NA	CASARERGFDEQYF	TGCGCATCCGCCCGGGAGAGGGGTTTCGACGAGCAGTACTTC
14	NA	TRBV9	TRBJ2-7	few	CASSVGTAEREQYF	TGTGCCAGCAGCGTAGGGACAGCGGAGCGCGAGCAGTACTTC
14	NA	TRBV6-6	TRBJ2-7	NA	CASSYSYLSYEQYF	TGTGCCAGCAGTTACTCGTATCTCTCCTACGAGCAGTACTTC
15	TRBD1	TRBV7-3	TRBJ1-2	NA	CASSPGDRGPYGYTF	TGTGCCAGCAGCCCCGGGGACAGGGGGCCTTATGGCTACACCTTC
15	TRBD2	TRBV4-3	TRBJ2-7	NA	CASSQQAGGFYEQYF	TGCGCCAGCAGCCAACAAGCGGGGGGTTTTTACGAGCAGTACTTC